A single sample gave rise to the 10 T cell receptor beta chains below, sequenced in a study of T cells in Graves' hyperthyroidism and ophthalmopathy (dated by TCRdb to the late 2010s). The library was prepared using multiplex PCR. Instrument used: Illumina HiSeq 2000. The TCR beta CDR3 regions were amplified from RNA transcripts. The TCR CDR3 was subjected to a first round of RT-PCR using the HTBI primer set and the Qiagen OneStep RT-PCR kit. Clones were called with MiXCR by TCRdb after fastp trimmed the public reads at Q25, and only in-frame beta chains were retained. All rows with the same CDR3 protein become a single entry with the most common DNA and genes. The sample table holds around 400,000 distinct CDR3 sequences, of which around 14% were seen once. The ten largest make up roughly 9.2% of the sample. Sequencing used blood. The source is a woman aged 18-29 years with Graves' hyperthyroidism.

This clonotype has ten or more counts. This rearrangement joins TRBV7-8 to TRBJ2-1; a possible D gene is TRBD2 (5 bases). V lost 5 bases, J lost 15 bases, and 20 bases lay in between. Germline CDR1 is SGHVS and CDR2 is FQNEAQ. The CDR3 is 13 amino acids. This CDR3 is CASSLGMGTQRFF. The CDR3 DNA follows: TGTGCCAGCAGCCTCGGGATGGGTACCCAACGGTTCTTC. The full variable domain, its missing parts supplied by reference TRBV7-8 and TRBJ2-1, is GAGVSQSPRYKVAKRGQDVALRCDPISGHVSLFWYQQALGQGPEFLTYFQNEAQLDKSGLPSDRFFAERPEGSVSTLKIQRTQQEDSAVYLCASSLGMGTQRFFGPGTRLTVL.

This chain joins TRBV28 and TRBJ2-1; TRBD1 agrees at 9 bases. V was clipped by 6 bases and J by 9 bases; unmatched bases: 9. The CDR3 has 14 residues. CDR1 and CDR2 from the germline V gene are MDHEN and SYDVKM. CDR3 DNA sequence: TGTGCCAGCAGACGGACAGGGGATGGGCCTGAGCAGTTCTTC. Translated: CASRRTGDGPEQFF.

The V and J genes are TRBV19 and TRBJ2-2; 8 nucleotides agree with TRBD1. With 4 bases clipped from V and 1 base from J, the junction kept 2 bases outside the gene matches. The CDR3 is 15 amino acids. Per germline, CDR1 LNHDA and CDR2 SQIVND (reference sequence). The CDR3 spells CASSRTGMNTGELFF. DNA for the CDR3: TGTGCCAGTAGTAGGACAGGGATGAACACCGGGGAGCTGTTTTTT.

The V call is TRBV7-3, the J call TRBJ2-3; D might be TRBD1 (6 bases). Germline CDR1 SGHTA, CDR2 FQGTGA. This CDR3 spans 14 amino acids. Trimming left V 5 bases short and J 4 bases short, with 13 bases between. CDR3 amino acids: CASSSGRGSDTQYF. The DNA of the CDR3 is TGTGCCAGCAGCAGCGGAAGGGGGTCAGATACGCAGTATTTT. Looking up the rest from reference TRBV7-3 and TRBJ2-3 gives the full variable domain: GAGVSQTPSNKVTEKGKYVELRCDPISGHTALYWYRQSLGQGPEFLIYFQGTGAADDSGLPNDRFFAVRPEGSVSTLKIQRTERGDSAVYLCASSSGRGSDTQYFGPGTRLTVL.

This clonotype occurred many times. V gene TRBV28 combines with J gene TRBJ1-3; D might be TRBD1 (6 bases). With 8 bases removed from V and 16 bases from J, the gap between germline ends came to 30 bases. The germline CDR1 and CDR2 sequences are MDHEN and SYDVKM. This CDR3 contains 15 residues. The chain's CDR3 is CASSSSGTESPRGYF. For the CDR3, the DNA is TGTGCCAGCTCCTCATCCGGGACGGAGTCTCCCAGGGGTTATTTT.

This clonotype was picked up many times. The chain carries TRBV7-2 and TRBJ1-5, with 7 bases lining up with TRBD1. Germline loops: CDR1 SGHTA, CDR2 FQGNSA. The CDR3 covers 14 residues. V lost 5 bases to trimming and J lost 6 bases; unmatched junction nucleotides: 7. CDR3 region: CASSPTGDRQPQHF. The CDR3 nucleotides read TGTGCCAGCAGCCCAACAGGGGATCGTCAGCCCCAGCATTTT.

This clonotype was seen ten or more times. J is TRBJ1-1 and V is TRBV5-1; possible D gene TRBD1, 6 bases. Germline CDR1 reads SGHRS; CDR2 reads YFSETQ. V lost 0 bases, J lost 2 bases, and 11 bases lay in between. This CDR3 contains 15 residues. This CDR3 is CASSLVGGPNTEAFF. For the CDR3, the DNA is TGCGCCAGCAGCTTGGTCGGGGGGCCCAACACTGAAGCTTTCTTT. The whole variable domain, remainder taken from reference TRBV5-1 and TRBJ1-1, is KAGVTQTPRYLIKTRGQQVTLSCSPISGHRSVSWYQQTPGQGLQFLFEYFSETQRNKGNFPGRFSGRQFSNSRSEMNVSTLELGDSALYLCASSLVGGPNTEAFFGQGTRLTVV.

Comments on this clonotype: Being one base from a much bigger clone, this may be a read error. This chain's CDR3 is CASSPSGRTEQYF. The CDR3, as DNA: TGTGCCAGCAGCCCGAGCGGGAGGACCGAGCAGTACTTC. The chain links TRBV7-3 to TRBJ2-7; 9 bases match TRBD2. V gave up 5 bases and J gave up 6 bases; unmatched junction bases: 5. The CDR3 covers 13 residues. Germline V gene lookup returns CDR1 SGHTA and CDR2 FQGTGA.

This clonotype was found many times. This sequence joins TRBV7-2 and TRBJ2-3; D ambiguous. The CDR3 extends over 12 amino acids. The germline V gene has CDR1 SGHTA and CDR2 FQGNSA. Trimming took 5 bases from V and 6 from J, leaving 9 bases between them. CDR3 bases: TGTGCCAGCAGCCCTAACGGGGATACGCAGTATTTT. It specifies CASSPNGDTQYF.

This clonotype has a count of ten or more. This rearrangement joins TRBV20-1 to TRBJ2-2, with 8 bases matching TRBD2. Trimming took 5 bases from V and 2 from J; bases not matched to a gene: 4. This CDR3 is built from 14 residues. The germline CDR1 and CDR2 sequences are DFQATT and SNEGSKA (reference sequence). The CDR3 loop reads CSAPTSANTGELFF. The CDR3 nucleotides are TGCAGTGCTCCGACTAGCGCCAACACCGGGGAGCTGTTTTTT.